Shown below are 16 T cell receptor beta chains from a single sample sequenced in a study of T-cell reconstitution after alpha-beta-depleted transplantation in children listed by TCRdb under 2016. Library generation was performed with PCR. Sequencing was carried out with an Illumina HiSeq 2500. Molecular barcoding was employed in the preparation of TCR libraries, with unique molecular identifiers being used to normalize TCRbeta repertoire quantification. The raw public data were reprocessed by TCRdb itself: fastp quality trimming at Q25, MiXCR clonotype calling, in-frame beta chains only. Rows merge per CDR3 protein into single entries with the most common DNA and genes. Present in this sample are a few hundred thousand distinct CDR3 sequences, around 20% of which were seen just once. 3% to 3.5% of the sample belongs to the ten largest clones. The specimen was PBMCs from the stem cell graft donor, collected from the stem cell graft. The receptors derive from a human donor who donated a stem cell graft to a child with acute lymphoblastic leukemia.

The V call is TRBV6-5, the J call TRBJ1-2, with D possibly matching TRBD1 (5 bases). The CDR3 contains 14 residues. Trimming shortened V by 0 bases and J by 5 bases, and 10 bases separated the two germline ends. Germline values: CDR1 MNHEY, CDR2 SVGAGI. The CDR3 nucleotides read TGTGCCAGCAGTTACTCGTACAGGATGTATGGCTACACCTTC. Translation: CASSYSYRMYGYTF.

This clonotype was detected many times. The V gene is TRBV6-5, the J gene TRBJ2-5; possibly TRBD2 for D (5 bases). Germline CDR1 and CDR2: MNHEY and SVGAGI. The CDR3 extends over 16 amino acids. Trimming left V 2 bases short and J 5 bases short, with 18 bases between. CDR3 nucleotide sequence: TGTGCCAGCAGTTACGACATGGACTCAATATTGGAGACCCAGTACTTC. Translated, it gives CASSYDMDSILETQYF.

In its sample, this clonotype was seen a few times. The chain joins TRBV27 to TRBJ2-1, with 8 bases identical to TRBD2. Losses at the gene ends were 4 bases for V and 7 bases for J; bases not matched to a gene: 12. CDR1 is MNHEY and CDR2 is SMNVEV in the germline V gene (reference sequence). This CDR3 contains 16 residues. The CDR3 coding sequence is TGTGCCAGCAGTTCACTGCAAAGCGGGAGTAAAAATGAGCAGTTCTTC. This encodes CASSSLQSGSKNEQFF.

This clonotype showed up just a few times. CDR3 sequence: CASSRGSGQNYGYTF. CDR3 DNA: TGTGCCAGCAGCCGTGGGAGTGGGCAGAACTATGGCTACACCTTC. The chain has TRBV12-3 or TRBV12-4 and TRBJ1-2, with D unclear. This CDR3 has 15 amino acids. Trimming took 6 bases from V and 2 from J, leaving 16 bases between them.

The gene calls are TRBV20-1 and TRBJ2-5, with unresolved D. Between the trimmed V and J ends, which lost 3 bases and 5 bases, there was a span of 4 bases. The CDR3 loop spans 10 amino acids. Germline V gene lookup returns CDR1 DFQATT and CDR2 SNEGSKA (reference sequence). CDR3 sequence (DNA): TGCAGTGCTAGTCATGAGACCCAGTACTTC. Protein product: CSASHETQYF.

The chain has TRBV7-3 and TRBJ2-2, with D perhaps TRBD2 (6 bases). Germline-derived CDR1 and CDR2 are SGHTA and FQGTGA. V was shortened by 4 bases and J by 3 bases, with 12 bases between the two germline ends. CDR3 length: 15 residues. In DNA, the CDR3 is TGTGCCAGCAGCTCCCGGGACTTCGACACCGGGGAGCTGTTTTTT. Encoded protein: CASSSRDFDTGELFF. The full variable domain, its missing parts supplied by reference TRBV7-3 and TRBJ2-2, is GAGVSQTPSNKVTEKGKYVELRCDPISGHTALYWYRQSLGQGPEFLIYFQGTGAADDSGLPNDRFFAVRPEGSVSTLKIQRTERGDSAVYLCASSSRDFDTGELFFGEGSRLTVL.

There are a few counts of this clonotype. The genes are TRBV4-1 and TRBJ2-5, with 11 bases matching TRBD2. V shed 1 base, J shed 2 bases, and the junction held 6 bases outside the gene matches. The CDR3 loop spans 17 amino acids. Per the germline V gene, CDR1 is MGHRA and CDR2 is YSYEKL. The CDR3 bases are TGCGCCAGCAGCCAAGGGATCCTAGCGGGGGGTCAAGAGACCCAGTACTTC. This translates into CASSQGILAGGQETQYF.

This clonotype was detected a few times. Because the CDR3's place on the DNA is in doubt, the DNA is left out and the CDR3 is given as listed by TCRdb. This chain connects TRBV12-3 or TRBV12-4 to TRBJ2-7; the table assigns TRBD1, which was not confirmed against the DNA. The CDR3 comprises 15 residues, both ends counted. CDR3 loop: CASSLWGQGIHEQYF.

The chain employs TRBV7-2 and TRBJ2-3, with D hard to call. The CDR3 length is 14 residues. Trimming left V 5 bases short and J 0 bases short, with 9 bases between. Looked up from germline, CDR1 is SGHTA and CDR2 is FQGNSA. Here the CDR3 reads CASSRGASTDTQYF. CDR3 nucleotides: TGTGCCAGCAGCCGAGGAGCTAGCACAGATACGCAGTATTTT.

This chain links TRBV6-1 with TRBJ2-5; D is possibly TRBD1 or TRBD2 (5 bases each). V was shortened by 8 bases and J by 2 bases, with 15 bases between the two germline ends. This CDR3 has 14 amino acids. The germline gives CDR1 MNHNS, CDR2 SASEGT. CDR3 in DNA: TGTGCCAGCCTTGAGGGGCCCCTTCAAGAGACCCAGTACTTC. Translated: CASLEGPLQETQYF.

This clonotype showed up just a few times. This chain connects TRBV20-1 to TRBJ2-3; 10 positions match TRBD2. This CDR3 spans 17 amino acids. V lost 2 bases, J lost 5 bases, and 13 bases stayed unmatched. Per the germline V gene, CDR1 is DFQATT and CDR2 is SNEGSKA (reference sequence). Here the CDR3 reads CSARPLTSGWSGDTQYF. CDR3 sequence (DNA): TGCAGTGCTAGACCCTTGACTAGCGGGTGGTCGGGAGATACGCAGTATTTT.

This clonotype was seen a few times. The chain is built from TRBV9 and TRBJ1-3; 8 nucleotides agree with TRBD1. The CDR3 has 18 amino acids. The trim removed 0 bases at V and 0 bases at J, leaving 8 bases unmatched. Germline CDR1 SGDLS, CDR2 YYNGEE. The CDR3 sequence: CASSVGDRTPRSGNTIYF. CDR3 bases: TGTGCCAGCAGCGTAGGGGACAGGACTCCTCGCTCTGGAAACACCATATATTTT.

This clonotype was observed a handful of times. The chain is built from TRBV5-1 and TRBJ1-1; no firm D call. Germline V lookup: CDR1 SGHRS, CDR2 YFSETQ. This CDR3 spans 14 amino acids. V dropped 4 bases and J dropped 1 base, with 11 bases sitting between them. Here the CDR3 DNA reads TGCGCCAGCAGCCAACTCTCCGGGAACACTGAAGCTTTCTTT. Translated, it gives CASSQLSGNTEAFF.

This chain connects TRBV12-3 or TRBV12-4 to TRBJ2-5; no firm D call. Between the trimmed V and J ends, which lost 4 bases and 1 base, there was a span of 7 bases. The length of the CDR3 is 13 residues. The CDR3 region is CASSSGFQETQYF. For the CDR3, the DNA is TGTGCCAGCAGTTCGGGTTTCCAAGAGACCCAGTACTTC.

This clonotype turned up a few times. The junction departs from germline at one end; a sequencing error may be responsible. J is TRBJ1-2 and V is TRBV7-3, with TRBD1 matching 12 bases. The CDR3 runs 16 residues. CDR1 and CDR2 from the germline V gene are SGHTA and FQGTGA. The CDR3 reads CASSLTGTGGAGGYTF. CDR3 nucleotide sequence: TGTGCCAGCAGCCTAACCGGGACAGGGGGCGCTGGTGGCTACACCTTC. The entire variable domain, with the rest obtained from reference TRBV7-3 and TRBJ1-2, is as follows: GAGVSQTPSNKVTEKGKYVELRCDPISGHTALYWYRQSLGQGPEFLIYFQGTGAADDSGLPNDRFFAVRPEGSVSTLKIQRTERGDSAVYLCASSLTGTGGAGGYTFGSGTRLTVV.

The chain couples TRBV29-1 to TRBJ2-7, with D unclear. Germline V gene lookup returns CDR1 SQVTM and CDR2 ANQGSEA. Trimming stripped 6 bases from V and 1 base from J, with 13 bases between. The CDR3 spans 13 residues. Here the CDR3 DNA reads TGCAGCGTAACACCTATGACTTCCTACGAGCAGTACTTC. It translates to CSVTPMTSYEQYF.